The 17 T cell receptor beta chains reported below all come from one sample, sequenced in a study of Ad26.COV2.S vaccination and SARS-CoV-2 variants (TCRdb year 2021). The library was generated by the immunoSEQ multiplex PCR assay. The clones in this table, taken by TCRdb from immuneACCESS, are in-frame only. Not every clone is retained; where verified, under half of the shortfall comes from an unresolved V gene, and the cause of the rest is unknown. In all, the sample holds about 350,000 clones, and 75% to 90% of those were seen once. The ten most abundant clones make up roughly 5% of the sample. The treatment or condition label corresponds to: 15 to 20 received Ad26.COV2.S at low or high dose, single or two shots; roughly 5 received placebo; per-sample allocation not given. Repertoires of vaccine and placebo recipients were sequenced from samples collected on day 63 after the first injection. Specimen: peripheral blood, collected in a trial of Ad26.COV2.S vaccine versus placebo. These TCRs come from a person between 18 and 65 years old who received the Ad26.COV2.S COVID-19 vaccine or a placebo.

This sequence joins TRBV6-6 and TRBJ2-7, with 7 nucleotides matching TRBD1. Germline V gene lookup returns CDR1 MNHNY and CDR2 SVGAGI (reference sequence). The ends lost 5 bases at V and 9 bases at J; junction bases unmatched: 10. The CDR3 runs to 13 residues. CDR3: CASSRQKQGRQYF. Here the CDR3 DNA reads TGTGCCAGCAGTCGACAGAAACAGGGGAGGCAGTACTTC.

This chain joins TRBV18 and TRBJ2-3; 8 bases align to TRBD1. After removal of 3 bases from V and 2 bases from J, the junction contained 7 bases not matched to a gene. This CDR3 contains 16 residues. Germline V gene sequence: CDR1 KGHSH, CDR2 LQKENI. CDR3 sequence reads: CASSPTGTGYTDTQYF. The CDR3 DNA follows: TGTGCCAGCTCACCTACCGGGACAGGATACACAGATACGCAGTATTTT.

This clone appeared once. The V gene is TRBV6-2 or TRBV6-3, the J gene TRBJ2-5, with 7 bases lining up with TRBD2. Germline loops: CDR1 MNHEY, CDR2 SVGEGT. The CDR3 has 14 residues. Unmatched junction bases numbered 8, after V lost 5 bases and J lost 5 bases. The CDR3: CASSQPGGIETQYF. The CDR3 DNA is TGTGCCAGCAGTCAGCCGGGGGGAATCGAGACCCAGTACTTC.

This clone was detected a few times. This chain joins TRBV9 and TRBJ1-4; 8 bases are a match to TRBD1. The germline gives CDR1 SGDLS, CDR2 YYNGEE. This CDR3 comprises 15 residues. J lost 3 bases, V lost 1 base, and 2 bases had no gene match. This chain's CDR3 is CASSVQGAANEKLFF. For the CDR3, the DNA is TGTGCCAGCAGCGTACAGGGGGCCGCTAATGAAAAACTGTTTTTT. The full variable domain, completed using reference TRBV9 and TRBJ1-4, is DSGVTQTPKHLITATGQRVTLRCSPRSGDLSVYWYQQSLDQGLQFLIQYYNGEERAKGNILERFSAQQFPDLHSELNLSSLELGDSALYFCASSVQGAANEKLFFGSGTQLSVL.

The chain is built from TRBV7-9 and TRBJ1-4; 9 nucleotides match TRBD1. Germline assignment: CDR1 SEHNR and CDR2 FQNEAQ (reference sequence). There are 15 residues in the CDR3. V was clipped by 5 bases and J by 7 bases; unmatched bases: 8. DNA for the CDR3: TGTGCCAGCAGCCACTGGGGACAGGGAAGTGAAAAACTGTTTTTT. Protein sequence: CASSHWGQGSEKLFF.

Points on this clone: Other DNA sequences in the sample encode the same CDR3. The gene calls are TRBV12-3 or TRBV12-4 and TRBJ1-1, with no clear D. This CDR3 spans 13 amino acids. The V and J ends lost 1 base and 1 base respectively, with 4 bases between them. Here the CDR3 DNA reads TGTGCCAGCAGTTTAGTGGAGAACACTGAAGCTTTCTTT. This gives the protein CASSLVENTEAFF.

The chain uses TRBV28 and TRBJ2-1; D remains unclear. Germline loops: CDR1 MDHEN, CDR2 SYDVKM. Between the trimmed V and J ends, which lost 10 bases and 2 bases, there was a span of 18 bases. The CDR3 is 15 amino acids. The CDR3 nucleotides are TGTGCCACCTCAGTTTGGCAAGTTGCCTACAATGAGCAGTTCTTC. It translates to CATSVWQVAYNEQFF.

The CDR3 reads CASSPSRLVGYNEQFF. The CDR3, as DNA: TGTGCCAGCAGCCCATCCCGACTAGTCGGGTACAATGAGCAGTTCTTC. The chain combines TRBV14 with TRBJ2-1, with D possibly matching TRBD2 (6 bases). The V end lost 4 bases, the J end lost 4 bases, and 17 bases lay between the germline ends. The length of the CDR3 is 16 residues. Looked up from germline, CDR1 is SGHDN and CDR2 is FVKESK. Supplemented by reference TRBV14 and TRBJ2-1, the full variable domain reads EAGVTQFPSHSVIEKGQTVTLRCDPISGHDNLYWYRRVMGKEIKFLLHFVKESKQDESGMPNNRFLAERTGGTYSTLKVQPAELEDSGVYFCASSPSRLVGYNEQFFGPGTRLTVL.

This chain links TRBV7-4 with TRBJ2-7; D is possibly TRBD1 (5 bases). The V gene's germline CDR1 is SGHVT and CDR2 SQSDAQ. The CDR3 totals 14 residues. Trimming took 1 base from V and 7 from J, leaving 14 bases between them. The CDR3 loop is CASSLETGVREQYF. The DNA for the CDR3 is TGTGCCAGCAGCTTAGAAACAGGCGTGAGGGAGCAGTACTTC.

The chain joins TRBV4-1 to TRBJ1-4; 8 positions agree with TRBD1. The trim removed 3 bases at V and 8 bases at J, leaving 8 bases unmatched. This CDR3 is 15 amino acids long. CDR1 is MGHRA, CDR2 YSYEKL, per germline. CDR3 nucleotide sequence: TGCGCCAGCAGCCAGAAACAGGGGGACAGCGAAAAACTGTTTTTT. Its protein is CASSQKQGDSEKLFF.

The sample holds one count of this clone. The rearrangement joins TRBV4-1 to TRBJ2-1; 8 positions agree with TRBD2. Trimming at V came to 0 bases and at J to 7 bases, leaving 8 bases not matched to a gene. From germline, CDR1 is MGHRA and CDR2 YSYEKL. This CDR3 has 16 residues. CDR3 loop: CASSQDNGRVWNEQFF. The CDR3 DNA reads TGCGCCAGCAGCCAAGATAACGGGAGGGTTTGGAATGAGCAGTTCTTC.

This chain uses TRBV4-2 with TRBJ1-6; D might be TRBD1 (6 bases). V lost 0 bases to trimming and J lost 8 bases, with 11 bases between them. Germline CDR1 LGHNA, CDR2 YNFKEQ. The CDR3 contains 15 residues. In DNA, the CDR3 is TGTGCCAGCAGCCAAGATCAGGGGTTTGATTCACCCCTCCACTTT. It is translated as CASSQDQGFDSPLHF.

This clone was detected only once. The rearrangement links TRBV5-4 to TRBJ1-1; no reliable D call. Trimming removed 4 bases from V and 1 base from J, with 11 bases in between. The CDR3 runs 14 residues. Germline loops: CDR1 SGHNT, CDR2 YYREEE (reference sequence). The CDR3 here is CASSQPPGNTEAFF. CDR3 DNA sequence: TGTGCCAGCAGCCAGCCCCCGGGGAACACTGAAGCTTTCTTT. Full variable domain (outside the CDR3, taken from reference TRBV5-4 and TRBJ1-1): ETGVTQSPTHLIKTRGQQVTLRCSSQSGHNTVSWYQQALGQGPQFIFQYYREEENGRGNFPPRFSGLQFPNYSSELNVNALELDDSALYLCASSQPPGNTEAFFGQGTRLTVV.

The CDR3 region is CASSQGTSLAYNEQFF. CDR3 coding DNA: TGCGCCAGCAGCCAAGGGACTTCCCTCGCCTACAATGAGCAGTTCTTC. The V call is TRBV4-1, the J call TRBJ2-1, with D possibly being TRBD2 (5 bases). Germline loops: CDR1 MGHRA, CDR2 YSYEKL. V was cut by 1 base and J by 2 bases, with 12 bases left in between. The CDR3 runs 16 residues.

The chain has TRBV25-1 and TRBJ2-2; possible D gene TRBD2, 5 bases. Germline-derived CDR1 and CDR2 are MGHDK and SYGVNS. Trimming removed 8 bases from V and 3 bases from J, with 13 bases in between. This CDR3 comprises 14 residues. The CDR3 bases are TGTGCCAGCCTAGCAAACCGGGACACCGGGGAGCTGTTTTTT. Translating gives CASLANRDTGELFF.

This clone was seen a few times. The chain combines TRBV15 with TRBJ2-3; D not certain. V was clipped by 1 base and J by 0 bases, with 11 bases between them. The CDR3 is made up of 16 amino acids. CDR1 is LNHNV, CDR2 YYDKDF, per germline (reference sequence). The CDR3: CATSRARLTSTDTQYF. CDR3 DNA: TGTGCCACCAGCAGAGCCAGATTAACTAGCACAGATACGCAGTATTTT.

This clone was seen a single time. The chain recombines TRBV7-2 with TRBJ2-1, with 13 bases identical to TRBD2. V lost 5 bases to trimming and J lost 9 bases; unmatched junction nucleotides: 4. The CDR3 extends over 14 amino acids. CDR1 SGHTA and CDR2 FQGNSA come from the germline V gene. The CDR3 spells CASSQGLAGFEQFF. In DNA, the CDR3 is TGTGCCAGCAGCCAGGGACTAGCGGGGTTTGAGCAGTTCTTC.